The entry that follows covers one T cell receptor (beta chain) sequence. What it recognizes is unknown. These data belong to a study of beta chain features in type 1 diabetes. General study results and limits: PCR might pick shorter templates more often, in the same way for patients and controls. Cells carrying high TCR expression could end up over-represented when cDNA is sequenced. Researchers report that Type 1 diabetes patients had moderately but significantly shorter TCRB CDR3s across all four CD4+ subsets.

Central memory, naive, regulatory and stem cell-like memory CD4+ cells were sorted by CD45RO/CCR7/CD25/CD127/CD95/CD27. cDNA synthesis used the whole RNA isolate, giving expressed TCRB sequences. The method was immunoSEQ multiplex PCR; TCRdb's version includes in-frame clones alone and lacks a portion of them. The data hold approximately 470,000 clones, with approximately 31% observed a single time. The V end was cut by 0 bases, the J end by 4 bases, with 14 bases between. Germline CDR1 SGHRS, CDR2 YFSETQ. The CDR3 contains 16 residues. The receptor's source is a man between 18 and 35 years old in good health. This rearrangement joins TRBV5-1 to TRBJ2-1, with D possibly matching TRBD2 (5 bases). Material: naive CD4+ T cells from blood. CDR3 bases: TGCGCCAGCAGCTTGGTATTAAGCGGACCTTACAATGAGCAGTTCTTC. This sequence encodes CASSLVLSGPYNEQFF.